This T cell receptor beta chain was recovered during a study of identical twins. Study-wide findings and caveats: Conclusions rested on cross-sectional statistics rather than following the same donors. Beta clonotypes that were abundant in cord blood contained fewer insertions, a pattern absent from memory repertoires.

Using its own MiXCR run on the 5' RACE reads, TCRdb lists one record per CDR3 protein. The repertoire holds roughly 230,000 distinct CDR3 sequences, with around 8.8% as singletons. The CDR3 covers 15 residues. Germline values: CDR1 SGHVS, CDR2 FQNEAQ. Trimming took off 0 bases at V and 8 bases at J, with 14 bases between the two ends. As concerns this clonotype: Its target is not known.

The same data also went into a second study, on yellow fever vaccine responses in identical twins.

The sequence derives from a woman aged 18 to 35 in good health. The sequenced sample consisted of CD8+ T cells sorted from blood. V gene TRBV7-8 combines with J gene TRBJ2-1; possible D gene TRBD2, 6 bases. The CDR3: CASSLALASGDEQFF. The CDR3 DNA follows: TGTGCCAGCAGCTTAGCACTAGCCAGTGGGGATGAGCAGTTCTTC.